This T cell receptor beta chain was recorded in a study of shared clonotypes between healthy human individuals. The germline V and J ends were trimmed by 7 bases and 2 bases, with 22 bases remaining between them. CDR3 length: 16 amino acids. From germline, CDR1 is SGHRS and CDR2 YFSETQ. Per the original data handling: For the immunoSEQ data, sequences were junction-only without quality scores, so filtering differed. The method was immunoSEQ multiplex PCR; TCRdb's version includes in-frame clones alone and lacks a portion of them. That table supplies the V and J calls and clone size; D and trimming were determined from the DNA. The sample comprises about 2.4 million clones, roughly 93% of which are singletons, and more than 0.35% rests with the top ten.

This sequence was found in a man aged 18 to 35 in good health. Some clones in this sample may be carry-over from other donors' samples. Sequencing was performed on naive CD4+ T cells from PBMCs. As for subset: CD45RA+ positively selected. V usage is TRBV5-1 and J usage is TRBJ2-7, with D uncertain. The DNA of the CDR3 is TGCGCCAGCGCTGAACAGCCCCGGACGGATGCCTACGAGCAGTACTTC. Translated, it gives CASAEQPRTDAYEQYF.